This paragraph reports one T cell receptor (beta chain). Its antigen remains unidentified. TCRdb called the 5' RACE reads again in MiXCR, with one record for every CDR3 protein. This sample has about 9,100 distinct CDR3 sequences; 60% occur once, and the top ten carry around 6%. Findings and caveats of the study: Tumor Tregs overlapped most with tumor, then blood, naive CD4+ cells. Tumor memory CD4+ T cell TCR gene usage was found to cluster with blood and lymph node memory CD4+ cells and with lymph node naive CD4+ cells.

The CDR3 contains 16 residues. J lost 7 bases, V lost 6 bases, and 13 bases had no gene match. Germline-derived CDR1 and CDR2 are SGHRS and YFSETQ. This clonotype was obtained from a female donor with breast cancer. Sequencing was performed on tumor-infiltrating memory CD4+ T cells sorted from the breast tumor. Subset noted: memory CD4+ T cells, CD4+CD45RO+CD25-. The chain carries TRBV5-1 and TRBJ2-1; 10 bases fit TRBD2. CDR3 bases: TGCGCCAGCAAGAAACTGAGCGGGGGGGCCGAGAATGAGCAGTTCTTC. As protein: CASKKLSGGAENEQFF.